The rows below give T cell receptor beta chains drawn from one sample of a study of beta chain features in type 1 diabetes. Profiling relied on immunoSEQ multiplex PCR, and the TCRdb table lists in-frame clones only, not all of them. The sample includes hundreds of thousands of clones, over 7.5% of them seen just once. What was sequenced was naive CD4+ T cells from blood. Receptor source: a woman between 18 and 30 years old in good health. Both conserved end residues are part of each CDR3. The D gene is left open where the match is weak. Clone size is shown for a subset of rows, as once, few, many or a class of expanded clone.

. . TRBJ2-7 TRBV6-5 CASSYSSASYEQYF TGTGCCAGCAGTTACTCTTCAGCGTCCTACGAGCAGTACTTC
few . TRBJ2-5 TRBV6-1 CASSAQGGSGRTQYF TGTGCCAGCAGTGCACAGGGAGGGTCAGGTCGGACCCAGTACTTC
few TRBD1 TRBJ2-7 TRBV5-5 CASLPRQGHEQYF TGTGCCAGCCTACCGAGACAGGGCCACGAGCAGTACTTC
. TRBD2 TRBJ2-7 TRBV6-5 CASSPSSGGNEQYF TGTGCCAGCAGTCCAAGTAGCGGGGGGAACGAGCAGTACTTC
. . TRBJ2-3 TRBV30 CAWSVGGEADTQYF TGTGCCTGGAGTGTCGGGGGAGAGGCAGATACGCAGTATTTT
few TRBD1 TRBJ2-3 TRBV4-2 CASSQPYPGQGGDTQYF TGTGCCAGCAGCCAACCGTATCCGGGACAGGGGGGAGATACGCAGTATTTT
. . TRBJ1-1 TRBV2 CASTARRAGEAFF TGTGCCAGCACCGCGCGCAGGGCCGGTGAAGCTTTCTTT
few . TRBJ2-3 TRBV5-1 CASSLGGGQGTDTQYF TGCGCCAGCAGTTTGGGAGGGGGACAAGGCACAGATACGCAGTATTTT
. . TRBJ2-1 TRBV27 CASSYRKSSYNEQFF TGTGCCAGCAGCTACAGAAAGAGCTCCTACAATGAGCAGTTCTTC
few TRBD2 TRBJ2-5 TRBV9 CASSVTSGQETQYF TGTGCCAGCAGCGTTACTAGCGGACAAGAGACCCAGTACTTC
many . TRBJ2-7 TRBV29-1 CSARQSAYEQYF TGCAGCGCCCGACAGAGTGCCTACGAGCAGTACTTC
. . TRBJ2-2 TRBV6-6 CASSSGNTGELFF TGTGCCAGCAGTTCGGGAAACACCGGGGAGCTGTTTTTT
few TRBD1 TRBJ1-1 TRBV7-9 CASSLAGAGTGVTEAFF TGTGCCAGCAGCTTAGCAGGGGCCGGGACAGGGGTCACTGAAGCTTTCTTT
few . TRBJ2-3 TRBV7-9 CASSLRTGISDTQYF TGTGCCAGCAGCTTAAGAACAGGGATATCCGATACGCAGTATTTT
few . TRBJ1-1 TRBV23-1 CASSLRSTEAFF TGCGCCAGCAGTCTTAGGAGCACTGAAGCTTTCTTT